This is a list of T cell receptor beta chains from one sample in a study of vaccination and CD4 T cells after COVID-19. One entry per CDR3 protein, called by TCRdb with MiXCR from the PCR reads. The sample comprises 22,000 or so distinct CDR3 sequences, approximately 32% of which are singletons, and 11% rests with the top ten. What these receptors recognize is not known. The sequenced sample was CD4+ T cells from blood, cultured in vitro, obtained about 7 months after SARS-CoV-2 vaccination. The source of these receptors is a human donor who had recovered from COVID-19. Both conserved end residues are part of each CDR3. D genes are given only for firm matches. Size is omitted from some rows. Given values are once, few, many or a class for expanded clones.

D: -
J: TRBJ1-6
V: TRBV6-1
size: few
DNA: TGTGCCAGCAGTGAATATGTGGTTTCACCCCTCCACTTT
CDR3: CASSEYVVSPLHF

D: -
J: TRBJ2-7
V: TRBV15
size: -
DNA: TGTGCCACCAGCAGAGATAGAAGCGGGCGAGCCTACGAGCAGTACTTC
CDR3: CATSRDRSGRAYEQYF

D: -
J: TRBJ2-5
V: TRBV2
size: -
DNA: TGTGCCAGCAATGCGGGGCAAGAGACCCAGTACTTC
CDR3: CASNAGQETQYF

D: -
J: TRBJ2-3
V: TRBV5-1
size: -
DNA: TGCGCCAGCAGCTTGTTTAGGGCGGCGGGAGATACGCAGTATTTT
CDR3: CASSLFRAAGDTQYF

D: TRBD2
J: TRBJ2-1
V: TRBV20-1
size: -
DNA: TGCAGTGCTAGAGGCTGGCCGATGACGACTAGCGGGAGGGAAAGCTCCTACAATGAGCAGTTCTTC
CDR3: CSARGWPMTTSGRESSYNEQFF

D: -
J: TRBJ2-2
V: TRBV5-1
size: -
DNA: TGCGCCAGCAGCTTGTCCCTAGCGAGAAACACCGGGGAGCTGTTTTTT
CDR3: CASSLSLARNTGELFF

D: TRBD1
J: TRBJ1-6
V: TRBV6-2/TRBV6-3
size: -
DNA: TGTGCCAACATGATGACAGGGGTTCGATTCCGTTCACCCCTCCACTTT
CDR3: CANMMTGVRFRSPLHF

D: -
J: TRBJ1-2
V: TRBV18
size: -
DNA: TGTGCCAGCTCACCGGAATTGGGTGACTATGGCTACACCTTC
CDR3: CASSPELGDYGYTF

D: -
J: TRBJ2-3
V: TRBV2
size: -
DNA: TGTGCCAGCAGTGTAAACAGGGTAGACACAGATACGCAGTATTTT
CDR3: CASSVNRVDTDTQYF

D: -
J: TRBJ1-2
V: TRBV6-2/TRBV6-3
size: once
DNA: TGTGCCAGCAGTCACTCGAAAACTCGGGTGGGCAGGATCTATGGCTACACCTTC
CDR3: CASSHSKTRVGRIYGYTF

D: TRBD1
J: TRBJ1-2
V: TRBV5-1
size: -
DNA: TGCGCCAGCAGCCCCGGGACAGGGGGCTACTATGGCTACACCTTC
CDR3: CASSPGTGGYYGYTF

D: TRBD1
J: TRBJ1-6
V: TRBV6-1
size: few
DNA: TGTGCCACACGCAGGACAGGGCAGAATTCACCCCTCCACTTT
CDR3: CATRRTGQNSPLHF

D: -
J: TRBJ2-3
V: TRBV20-1
size: few
DNA: TGCAGTGCTAGAGATCACAGGTCTAGCACAGATACGCAGTATTTT
CDR3: CSARDHRSSTDTQYF

D: -
J: TRBJ2-1
V: TRBV6-4
size: few
DNA: TGTGCCAGCAGTGGGTCAGCGGGACAAATCGATGAGCAGTTCTTC
CDR3: CASSGSAGQIDEQFF

D: -
J: TRBJ1-6
V: TRBV6-1
size: -
DNA: TGTGCCAGCACCGAACAGCGTACGTACTCACCCCTCCACTTT
CDR3: CASTEQRTYSPLHF

D: TRBD1
J: TRBJ1-1
V: TRBV6-1
size: few
DNA: TGTGCCAGCAGGCAGGGACAGCTAAACACTGAAGCTTTCTTT
CDR3: CASRQGQLNTEAFF

D: -
J: TRBJ1-2
V: TRBV20-1
size: few
DNA: TGCAGTGCTAGCAGAAGCTATGGCTACACCTTC
CDR3: CSASRSYGYTF

D: -
J: TRBJ1-2
V: TRBV2
size: few
DNA: TGTGCCAGCAGTGGTCAGGTGCTAGGCTATGGCTACACCTTC
CDR3: CASSGQVLGYGYTF

D: TRBD2
J: TRBJ2-7
V: TRBV6-1
size: -
DNA: TGTGCCAGCAGCCGACTAGCGGGATTCTACGAGCAGTACTTC
CDR3: CASSRLAGFYEQYF

D: TRBD2
J: TRBJ2-2
V: TRBV6-5
size: -
DNA: TGTGCCAGCAGTTACTCAGGGTATGGGCTAGCGGGAGCCGGGGAGCTGTTTTTT
CDR3: CASSYSGYGLAGAGELFF

D: -
J: TRBJ1-2
V: TRBV28
size: -
DNA: TGTGCCAGCAGTTCCAATCACAGGGTTGGCCTCTATGGCTACACCTTC
CDR3: CASSSNHRVGLYGYTF

D: TRBD2
J: TRBJ2-5
V: TRBV6-1
size: medium-sized
DNA: TGTGCCAGCACTTCTAGCGGGGGGGGGGAGACCCAGTACTTC
CDR3: CASTSSGGGETQYF

D: -
J: TRBJ2-5
V: TRBV5-8
size: -
DNA: TGTGCCAGCAGTTGGGCTGGGACTCGAGAGACCCAGTACTTC
CDR3: CASSWAGTRETQYF

D: -
J: TRBJ2-7
V: TRBV20-1
size: few
DNA: TGCAGTGCTAGCAGCCCCTCCTACGAGCAGTACTTC
CDR3: CSASSPSYEQYF

D: TRBD2
J: TRBJ2-3
V: TRBV7-6
size: -
DNA: TGTGCCAGCAGCTCCCAAGCGGGAGGGCCTGAAGATACGCAGTATTTT
CDR3: CASSSQAGGPEDTQYF